This T cell receptor beta chain was obtained from a study of cytomegalovirus exposure and HLA in healthy donors. PCR was performed using 60 Vbeta and 13 Jbeta primers. TCRdb keeps only in-frame clones here, not all; method: immunoSEQ multiplex PCR. Of about 170,000 clones in the sample, 85% are singletons; the top ten hold 2% to 3%. The germline V gene encodes CDR1 SGHRS and CDR2 YFSETQ. V lost 8 bases, J lost 0 bases, and 10 bases stayed unmatched. The CDR3 is 15 residues long. Sequenced sample: PBMCs. The gene calls are TRBV5-1 and TRBJ2-5; 7 bases match TRBD1. This sequence originates from a man aged 25 to 40 in good health and CMV-seropositive. CDR3 nucleotides: TGCGCCAGTACAAGCAGGGGGTTAGACCAAGAGACCCAGTACTTC. Its protein is CASTSRGLDQETQYF.